This T cell receptor beta chain was recorded in a study of CD8 T cells in Susac syndrome. This CDR3 is built from 14 residues. Germline V gene sequence: CDR1 GTSNPN, CDR2 SVGIG (reference sequence). Trimming stripped 0 bases from V and 8 bases from J, with 13 bases between. Reverse transcription of roughly 0.45 to 1 ug RNA was carried out with random hexamers. Coverage of TCR beta CDR3 amplification by immunoSEQ multiplex PCR extended to 54 Vbeta and 13 Jbeta. TCRdb re-called the immunoSEQ multiplex PCR reads through MiXCR, storing one row per CDR3 protein. The sample has under 200,000 distinct CDR3 sequences; 95% are singletons. Sequencing of TCR beta was carried out in blood CD8+ and CD4+ T cells. This clonotype has just one count.

The specimen sequenced was CD4+ T cells from PBMCs. The origin of this receptor is a human donor in good health. The genes are TRBV30 and TRBJ1-4; a weak D match, TRBD1 (5 bases). CDR3 sequence reads: CAWSVGQGAEKLFF. The CDR3, as DNA: TGTGCCTGGAGTGTCGGGCAGGGAGCCGAAAAACTGTTTTTT. Full variable domain (remainder filled in from reference TRBV30 and TRBJ1-4): SQTIHQWPATLVQPVGSPLSLECTVEGTSNPNLYWYRQAAGRGLQLLFYSVGIGQISSEVPQNLSASRPQDRQFILSSKKLLLSDSGFYLCAWSVGQGAEKLFFGSGTQLSVL.